The next 32 T cell receptor beta chains were all read from a single sample in a study of blood T cell repertoires in COVID-19. The data were produced by immunoSEQ multiplex PCR, yet TCRdb's version contains in-frame clones alone and is incomplete. The data show roughly 230,000 clones, 70% to 90% seen once. Sequenced: peripheral blood. All receptors come from an older woman with active or convalescent COVID-19.

This clone has a single count. The rearrangement joins TRBV5-5 to TRBJ2-1, with D unresolved. Germline loops: CDR1 SGHKS, CDR2 YYEKEE (reference sequence). This CDR3 has 14 residues. V lost 0 bases, J lost 4 bases, and 8 bases lay in between. The DNA of the CDR3 is TGTGCCAGCAGCTTGGCCTTCACATACAATGAGCAGTTCTTC. This sequence encodes CASSLAFTYNEQFF.

The chain uses TRBV9 and TRBJ2-3; 8 nucleotides line up with TRBD2. CDR1 is SGDLS and CDR2 is YYNGEE in the germline V gene. The CDR3 extends over 16 amino acids. The V and J ends lost 0 bases and 4 bases, in that order; junction bases with no gene match: 7. This CDR3 reads CASSVDPAGGPDTQYF. The CDR3, as DNA: TGTGCCAGCAGCGTAGATCCGGCGGGGGGCCCAGATACGCAGTATTTT.

The V call is TRBV19, the J call TRBJ2-5; 11 nucleotides agree with TRBD2. The V gene end was trimmed by 6 bases and the J gene end by 3 bases; junction bases not matched to a gene: 6. The CDR3 totals 15 residues. Germline-derived CDR1 and CDR2 are LNHDA and SQIVND (reference sequence). The CDR3 nucleotides read TGTGCCAGTAGAACCGTAGCGGGAGGGGAAGAGACCCAGTACTTC. It encodes CASRTVAGGEETQYF.

V gene TRBV12-2 combines with J gene TRBJ2-7; the DNA was not compared with TRBD2, the D call given in the table. TRBV12-2 is marked as a pseudogene. The CDR3 is 16 residues long. CDR3 protein: CASRLLKRCGVYEQYV. The CDR3 DNA reads as TGTGCAAGTCGCTTACTAAAAAGATGCGGGGTCTACGAGCAGTACGTC.

This clone was detected a few times. V gene TRBV7-9 combines with J gene TRBJ1-4; D possibly corresponds to TRBD1 (5 bases). This CDR3 is built from 14 residues. Between the trimmed V and J ends, which lost 5 bases and 8 bases, there was a span of 15 bases. Germline V gene sequence: CDR1 SEHNR, CDR2 FQNEAQ (reference sequence). DNA for the CDR3: TGTGCCAGCAGCCCCAGTAGGGGAAGCGAAAAACTGTTTTTT. It specifies CASSPSRGSEKLFF.

The chain links TRBV11-2 to TRBJ2-7, with a weak D call TRBD2 (5 bases). The CDR3 totals 16 residues. The ends were cut back, 5 bases at V and 5 bases at J, with 22 bases in the middle. Looked up from germline, CDR1 is SGHAT and CDR2 is FQNNGV. For the CDR3, the DNA is TGTGCCAGCAGCCCCCCGGGGTGGGTCCTAGGTAACGAGCAGTACTTC. Its protein is CASSPPGWVLGNEQYF.

CDR3 DNA sequence: TGTGCCAGCAGCTTAATTGGACTGCACGAGCAGTACTTC. As protein: CASSLIGLHEQYF. The genes are TRBV5-4 and TRBJ2-7; tentative D call: TRBD2 (5 bases). Looked up from germline, CDR1 is SGHNT and CDR2 is YYREEE (reference sequence). The CDR3 runs 13 residues. The V and J ends lost 2 bases and 5 bases respectively, with 11 bases between them. Full variable domain (rest looked up from reference TRBV5-4 and TRBJ2-7): ETGVTQSPTHLIKTRGQQVTLRCSSQSGHNTVSWYQQALGQGPQFIFQYYREEENGRGNFPPRFSGLQFPNYSSELNVNALELDDSALYLCASSLIGLHEQYFGPGTRLTVT.

The J gene is TRBJ1-5, the V gene TRBV3-1 (or the pseudogene TRBV3-2); D remains unclear. Trimming removed 4 bases from V and 4 bases from J, with 14 bases in between. This CDR3 spans 15 amino acids. CDR1 is LGHDT, CDR2 YNNKEL, per germline (reference sequence). CDR3: CASSRRTGPNQPQHF. The CDR3 bases are TGTGCCAGCAGCCGTAGGACTGGACCGAATCAGCCCCAGCATTTT.

This sequence joins TRBV7-2 and TRBJ1-3; TRBD1 matches 8 bases. The CDR3 consists of 17 residues. CDR1 and CDR2 (germline): SGHTA, FQGNSA. V trimming: 5 bases; J trimming: 0 bases; junction bases outside the gene matches: 9. CDR3 sequence reads: CASSVQGAQTSGNTIYF. The CDR3 DNA follows: TGTGCCAGCAGCGTGCAGGGGGCCCAAACCTCTGGAAACACCATATATTTT.

In this sample, this clone turned up once. The chain carries TRBV5-1 and TRBJ2-1, with 7 positions matching TRBD2. Germline V gives CDR1 SGHRS, CDR2 YFSETQ. This CDR3 is 14 amino acids long. With 3 bases clipped from V and 4 bases from J, the junction kept 4 bases outside the gene matches. This chain's CDR3 is CASSSASGYNEQFF. CDR3 sequence (DNA): TGCGCCAGCAGCTCGGCTAGCGGATACAATGAGCAGTTCTTC.

The rearrangement uses TRBV7-2 and TRBJ1-4; TRBD1 agrees at 10 bases. CDR3 length equals 17 residues. Germline CDR1 SGHTA, CDR2 FQGNSA. The junction had 8 bases not matched to a gene; V was cut back by 0 bases and J by 7 bases. CDR3: CASSLAGTGESGEKLFF. Written as DNA, the CDR3 is TGTGCCAGCAGCTTAGCGGGGACAGGGGAGTCGGGTGAAAAACTGTTTTTT. The entire variable domain, with the rest obtained from reference TRBV7-2 and TRBJ1-4, is as follows: GAGVSQSPSNKVTEKGKDVELRCDPISGHTALYWYRQSLGQGLEFLIYFQGNSAPDKSGLPSDRFSAERTGGSVSTLTIQRTQQEDSAVYLCASSLAGTGESGEKLFFGSGTQLSVL.

CDR3 residues: CASNGGLNTGELFF. CDR3 coding DNA: TGTGCCAGTAACGGGGGGCTAAACACCGGGGAGCTGTTTTTT. This chain uses TRBV19 with TRBJ2-2; TRBD2 might be the D (7 bases). CDR3 length equals 14 residues. Trimming shortened V by 7 bases and J by 2 bases, and 11 bases separated the two germline ends. Per the germline V gene, CDR1 is LNHDA and CDR2 is SQIVND (reference sequence).

The CDR3 reads CASRKQSNYGYTF. Here the CDR3 DNA reads TGTGCCAGCAGGAAACAGAGCAACTATGGCTACACCTTC. J is TRBJ1-2 and V is TRBV6-5, with D unresolved. The ends were cut back, 6 bases at V and 2 bases at J, with 10 bases in the middle. Per germline, CDR1 MNHEY and CDR2 SVGAGI. CDR3 length: 13 residues.

The CDR3 DNA follows: TGCGCCAGCCAACAGGGAGCGGGGTCTGAAAAACTGTTTTTT. It is translated as CASQQGAGSEKLFF. The chain combines TRBV5-1 with TRBJ1-4; a possible D gene is TRBD1 (6 bases). V lost 7 bases to trimming and J lost 7 bases, with 17 bases between them. There are 14 residues in the CDR3. Germline V gene lookup returns CDR1 SGHRS and CDR2 YFSETQ.

This rearrangement joins TRBV28 to TRBJ1-2; D gene uncertain. CDR3 length equals 17 residues. Trimming pared 6 bases from V and 2 bases from J, leaving 22 bases between. Looked up from germline, CDR1 is MDHEN and CDR2 is SYDVKM. CDR3 sequence: CASRHWASETLNYGYTF. The CDR3 nucleotides read TGTGCCAGCAGGCACTGGGCCTCTGAGACCTTAAACTATGGCTACACCTTC.

This clone was found a few times. This chain joins TRBV6-1 and TRBJ1-1; D is possibly TRBD1 (5 bases). Germline assignment: CDR1 MNHNS and CDR2 SASEGT. Trimming removed 2 bases from V and 3 bases from J, with 16 bases in between. The CDR3 runs 16 residues. DNA for the CDR3: TGTGCCAGCAGTGAATTCGGGCAGGGACTTTACACTGAAGCTTTCTTT. Its protein product is CASSEFGQGLYTEAFF.

A single count supports this clone. J is TRBJ1-2 and V is TRBV25-1, with D hard to call. Germline V gene data show CDR1 as MGHDK and CDR2 as SYGVNS. The CDR3 runs to 14 residues. Trimming removed 6 bases from V and 3 bases from J, with 14 bases in between. The CDR3 DNA follows: TGTGCCAGCAGCCGAGGGTTTGGGGACTATGGCTACACCTTC. Residues: CASSRGFGDYGYTF.

This clone was observed a handful of times. The chain joins TRBV19 to TRBJ1-6; D uncertain. V lost 8 bases and J lost 10, with 30 bases in between. The CDR3 loop spans 18 amino acids. The V gene's germline CDR1 is LNHDA and CDR2 SQIVND (reference sequence). The CDR3 nucleotides are TGTGCCAGTTCGACTCAAATACAAAAGGGAGGAACGCCATCACCCCTCCACTTT. Translation gives CASSTQIQKGGTPSPLHF. The variable domain in full, with the rest retrieved from reference TRBV19 and TRBJ1-6, is DGGITQSPKYLFRKEGQNVTLSCEQNLNHDAMYWYRQDPGQGLRLIYYSQIVNDFQKGDIAEGYSVSREKKESFPLTVTSAQKNPTAFYLCASSTQIQKGGTPSPLHFGNGTRLTVT.

The CDR3 nucleotides read TGTGCCAGCTCCAGGGACAGAGAGAATTCACCCCTCCACTTT. It translates to CASSRDRENSPLHF. This chain joins TRBV6-5 and TRBJ1-6; 7 bases fit TRBD1. Germline CDR1 is MNHEY and CDR2 is SVGAGI. Losses at the gene ends were 8 bases for V and 7 bases for J; bases not matched to a gene: 8. The CDR3 length is 14 residues.

CDR3 amino acids: CASSPRTGGMDGYTF. CDR3 sequence (DNA): TGCGCCAGCAGCCCCCGGACAGGGGGGATGGATGGCTACACCTTC. This chain uses TRBV5-1 with TRBJ1-2; TRBD1 matches 10 bases. V shed 4 bases and J 6 bases; nucleotides not matched to a gene: 9. Germline-derived CDR1 and CDR2 are SGHRS and YFSETQ. The CDR3 covers 15 residues.

The genes are TRBV5-1 and TRBJ1-1; TRBD1 agrees at 7 bases. Germline V gene sequence: CDR1 SGHRS, CDR2 YFSETQ. This CDR3 has 16 residues. V shed 4 bases, J shed 1 base, and the junction held 10 bases outside the gene matches. CDR3 DNA sequence: TGCGCCAGCAGCCCCAGTAGGGGGCGTAGGAACACTGAAGCTTTCTTT. It yields the protein CASSPSRGRRNTEAFF.

The V call is TRBV10-3, the J call TRBJ2-1, with 11 positions matching TRBD2. Germline V gene data show CDR1 as ENHRY and CDR2 as SYGVKD. This CDR3 contains 20 residues. V shed 2 bases, J shed 0 bases, and the junction held 12 bases outside the gene matches. DNA for the CDR3: TGTGCCATCAGTGAGCCTACGGGGCTAGCGGGGGGATTCTCCTACAATGAGCAGTTCTTC. This encodes CAISEPTGLAGGFSYNEQFF.

The gene calls are TRBV28 and TRBJ1-4, with D maybe TRBD1 (6 bases). V lost 6 bases to trimming and J lost 7 bases, with 9 bases between them. This CDR3 is 12 amino acids long. Germline lookup yields CDR1 MDHEN and CDR2 SYDVKM. The chain's CDR3 is CASRYRVEKLFF. In DNA, the CDR3 is TGTGCCAGCAGATACAGGGTTGAAAAACTGTTTTTT.

The chain employs TRBV27 and TRBJ2-6; D gene uncertain. The ends were cut back, 6 bases at V and 0 bases at J, with 15 bases in the middle. CDR3 size: 17 residues. Germline V CDR1 and CDR2: MNHEY, SMNVEV (reference sequence). In nucleotides, the CDR3 is TGTGCCAGCAGCGGTACCGGAGTTTACTCTGGGGCCAACGTCCTGACTTTC. Residues: CASSGTGVYSGANVLTF.

In its sample, this clone was seen once. This chain links TRBV28 with TRBJ1-2; 8 bases align to TRBD1. Germline V gene data show CDR1 as MDHEN and CDR2 as SYDVKM. J was trimmed by 2 bases and V by 5 bases; bases with no gene match: 13. The CDR3 length is 17 residues. This CDR3 reads CASSAHRDRNLNYGYTF. CDR3 in DNA: TGTGCCAGCAGTGCCCATCGGGACAGGAACTTGAACTATGGCTACACCTTC.

V and J are TRBV19 and TRBJ2-1; 9 nucleotides match TRBD2. CDR3 size: 15 residues. The V and J ends lost 8 bases and 4 bases, in that order; junction bases with no gene match: 9. Per germline, CDR1 LNHDA and CDR2 SQIVND (reference sequence). For the CDR3, the DNA is TGTGCCAGTGCCCAGGGTAGCGGGGGTTACAATGAGCAGTTCTTC. Translated: CASAQGSGGYNEQFF.

The chain carries TRBV7-9 and TRBJ2-5; 8 positions agree with TRBD2. Germline loops: CDR1 SEHNR, CDR2 FQNEAQ (reference sequence). This CDR3 is 17 amino acids long. J lost 0 bases, V lost 0 bases, and 6 bases had no gene match. The CDR3 sequence is CASSLALAGRYQETQYF. The CDR3 DNA follows: TGTGCCAGCAGCTTAGCCTTAGCGGGGAGGTACCAAGAGACCCAGTACTTC.

The chain couples TRBV4-1 to TRBJ1-6, with TRBD1 matching over 7 bases. V dropped 4 bases and J dropped 2; count of bases not matched to a gene: 8. Germline CDR1 MGHRA, CDR2 YSYEKL. The CDR3 has 17 amino acids. For the CDR3, the DNA is TGCGCCAGCAGCCTCGGACAGGCTTTTACCTATAATTCACCCCTCCACTTT. It codes for CASSLGQAFTYNSPLHF.

The rearrangement uses TRBV7-6 and TRBJ2-2, with D maybe TRBD1 (6 bases). Deletions cut 1 base from V and 1 base from J, with 13 bases between. This CDR3 spans 17 amino acids. Germline V gene data show CDR1 as SGHVS and CDR2 as FNYEAQ. Here the CDR3 DNA reads TGTGCCAGCAGCTTAGGACCTGACAGGAAGAACACCGGGGAGCTGTTTTTT. It specifies CASSLGPDRKNTGELFF.

The chain joins TRBV5-6 to TRBJ2-1; D unresolved. V lost 4 bases and J lost 7, with 12 bases in between. Germline V gives CDR1 SGHDT, CDR2 YYEEEE. The CDR3 has 13 amino acids. DNA for the CDR3: TGTGCCAGCAGCGACACCACTTCTAATGAGCAGTTCTTC. Translation: CASSDTTSNEQFF.

CDR3 sequence reads: CASSQVGGGNTIYF. The DNA for the CDR3 is TGTGCCAGCAGCCAAGTAGGGGGCGGAAACACCATATATTTT. The genes are TRBV3-1 (or the pseudogene TRBV3-2) and TRBJ1-3, with 7 bases lining up with TRBD1. Per the germline V gene, CDR1 is LGHDT and CDR2 is YNNKEL (reference sequence). This CDR3 is built from 14 residues. V was clipped by 1 base and J by 4 bases; unmatched bases: 1.

CDR3 region: CASSGEHLPNYGYTF. DNA for the CDR3: TGTGCCAGCAGTGGGGAGCACTTACCCAACTATGGCTACACCTTC. The V gene is TRBV2, the J gene TRBJ1-2; D gene uncertain. Germline CDR1 SNHLY, CDR2 FYNNEI. Deletions cut 4 bases from V and 2 bases from J, with 14 bases between. The CDR3 is made up of 15 amino acids.